This T cell receptor (beta chain) came from a study of blood T cell repertoires in COVID-19. Study context: Samples representing acute and convalescent COVID-19 were sourced from the United States, Italy and Spain. Nucleic acid was either cDNA or gDNA, and it came from T cells, B-cell-depleted T cells, or PBMCs.

Study processing details: Cell counts per sample came from amplifying reference gene primers. Libraries were prepared by immunoSEQ multiplex PCR; TCRdb keeps only in-frame clonotypes and omits some of them. The V and J calls and clone size come from that table; D and trimming were worked out from the DNA. Found here are around 230,000 clones, approximately 82% of them singletons; the top ten hold roughly 8.8%. The germline CDR1 and CDR2 sequences are MDHEN and SYDVKM. The CDR3 is 13 residues long. With 7 bases clipped from V and 10 bases from J, the junction kept 8 bases outside the gene matches. This clonotype was sampled from a woman between 45 and 60 years old with acute or convalescent COVID-19. What was sequenced was peripheral blood. The chain couples TRBV28 to TRBJ2-1; 9 bases agree with TRBD2. The CDR3 sequence: CASIRTSGREQFF. The CDR3 DNA follows: TGTGCCAGCATCCGAACGAGCGGGAGGGAGCAGTTCTTC.